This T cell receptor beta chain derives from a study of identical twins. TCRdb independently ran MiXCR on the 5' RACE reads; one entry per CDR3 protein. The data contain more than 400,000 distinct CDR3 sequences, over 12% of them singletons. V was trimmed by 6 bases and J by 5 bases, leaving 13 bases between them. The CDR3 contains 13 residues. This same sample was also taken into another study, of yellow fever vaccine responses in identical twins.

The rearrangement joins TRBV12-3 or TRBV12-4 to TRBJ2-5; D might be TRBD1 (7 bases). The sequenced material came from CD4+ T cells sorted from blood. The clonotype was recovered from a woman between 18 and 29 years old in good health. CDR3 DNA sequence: TGTGCCAGCAGCAACAGGGGACTTGAGACCCAGTACTTC. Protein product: CASSNRGLETQYF.